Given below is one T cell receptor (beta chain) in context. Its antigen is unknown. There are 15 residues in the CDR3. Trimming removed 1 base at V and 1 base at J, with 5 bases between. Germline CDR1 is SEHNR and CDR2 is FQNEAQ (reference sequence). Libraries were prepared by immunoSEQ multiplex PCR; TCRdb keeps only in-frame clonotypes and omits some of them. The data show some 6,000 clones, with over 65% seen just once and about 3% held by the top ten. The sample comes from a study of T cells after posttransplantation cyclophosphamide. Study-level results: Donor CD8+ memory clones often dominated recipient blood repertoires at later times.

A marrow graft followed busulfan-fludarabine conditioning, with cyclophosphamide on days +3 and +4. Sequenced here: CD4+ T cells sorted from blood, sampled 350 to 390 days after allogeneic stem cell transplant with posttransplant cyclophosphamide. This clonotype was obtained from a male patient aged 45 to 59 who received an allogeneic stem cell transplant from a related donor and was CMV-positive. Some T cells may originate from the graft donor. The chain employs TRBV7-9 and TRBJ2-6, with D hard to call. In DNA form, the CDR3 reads TGTGCCAGCAGCTTAGTAGAATCTGGGGCCAACGTCCTGACTTTC. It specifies CASSLVESGANVLTF.